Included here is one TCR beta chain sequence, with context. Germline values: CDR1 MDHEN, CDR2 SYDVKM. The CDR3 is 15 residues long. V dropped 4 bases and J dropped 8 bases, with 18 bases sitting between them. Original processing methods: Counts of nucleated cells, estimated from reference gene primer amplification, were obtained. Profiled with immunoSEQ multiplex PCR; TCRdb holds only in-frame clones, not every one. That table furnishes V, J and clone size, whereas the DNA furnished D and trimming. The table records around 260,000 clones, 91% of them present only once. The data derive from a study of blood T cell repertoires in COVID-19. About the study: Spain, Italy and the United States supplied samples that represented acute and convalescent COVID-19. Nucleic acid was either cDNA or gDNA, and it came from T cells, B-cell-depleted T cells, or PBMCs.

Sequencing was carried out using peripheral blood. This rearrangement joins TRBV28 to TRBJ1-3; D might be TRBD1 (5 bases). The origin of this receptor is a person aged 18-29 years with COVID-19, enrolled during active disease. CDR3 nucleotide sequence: TGTGCCAGCAGTTACCCCGCCTGGGGGGAGGACACCATATATTTT. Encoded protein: CASSYPAWGEDTIYF. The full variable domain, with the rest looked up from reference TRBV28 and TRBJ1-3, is DVKVTQSSRYLVKRTGEKVFLECVQDMDHENMFWYRQDPGLGLRLIYFSYDVKMKEKGDIPEGYSVSREKKERFSLILESASTNQTSMYLCASSYPAWGEDTIYFGEGSWLTVV.